The source of this TCR beta chain is a study of blood T cell repertoires in COVID-19. The data were produced by immunoSEQ multiplex PCR, yet TCRdb's version contains in-frame clones alone and is incomplete. The sample holds more than 200,000 clones, around 84% seen once. Trimming shortened V by 0 bases and J by 6 bases, and 12 bases separated the two germline ends. Germline-derived CDR1 and CDR2 are LGHDT and YNNKEL (reference sequence). The length of the CDR3 is 14 residues. V and J are TRBV3-1 (or the pseudogene TRBV3-2) and TRBJ2-7, with D uncertain. The clonotype originates from a woman aged 40 to 55 with acute COVID-19. Sequencing used PBMCs or T cells enriched from blood (not recorded which). The CDR3 loop reads CASSQDGPHREQYF. The CDR3 DNA reads TGTGCCAGCAGCCAAGATGGCCCTCACCGCGAGCAGTACTTC.